These 25 T cell receptor beta chains came from one sample sequenced in a study of cytomegalovirus exposure and HLA in healthy donors. This PCR relied on a set of 60 Vbeta primers and 13 Jbeta primers. Clones were sequenced by immunoSEQ multiplex PCR, and TCRdb holds only the in-frame ones, with some missing. The table shows about 140,000 clones, with 80% occurring only once. The sequenced sample consisted of PBMCs. All receptors derive from a male donor in good health and CMV-seronegative.

This chain uses TRBV5-1 with TRBJ1-1; tentatively, D is TRBD1 (6 bases). Trimming removed 7 bases at V and 5 bases at J, with 18 bases between. CDR1 is SGHRS and CDR2 is YFSETQ in the germline V gene. The length of the CDR3 is 14 residues. The CDR3 reads CASALTQGVTEAFF. DNA for the CDR3: TGCGCCAGCGCCTTGACACAGGGAGTAACTGAAGCTTTCTTT.

Comments on this clone: One junction end does not reproduce the germline sequence, and a read error may be involved. This sequence joins TRBV7-9 and TRBJ1-6; 8 bases fit TRBD1. The CDR3 runs to 17 residues. Germline V lookup: CDR1 SEHNR, CDR2 FQNEAQ (reference sequence). The CDR3 loop is CSSSWRTGHANNSPLHF. The CDR3 DNA sequence: TGTTCCAGCAGCTGGAGGACAGGGCATGCGAATAATTCACCCCTCCACTTT.

This chain links TRBV29-1 with TRBJ2-3; D is perhaps TRBD1 (6 bases). This CDR3 contains 13 residues. CDR1 and CDR2 from the germline V gene are SQVTM and ANQGSEA. Trimming took 7 bases from V and 2 from J, leaving 13 bases between them. This CDR3 reads CSGGTLLTDTQYF. The CDR3 DNA follows: TGCAGCGGGGGGACACTCCTCACAGATACGCAGTATTTT.

The chain is built from TRBV18 and TRBJ1-3, with unresolved D. Germline lookup yields CDR1 KGHSH and CDR2 LQKENI. V dropped 3 bases and J dropped 8 bases, with 11 bases sitting between them. The CDR3 extends over 13 amino acids. DNA for the CDR3: TGTGCCAGCTCACCGGGCGCCCCGGACACCATATATTTT. Translating gives CASSPGAPDTIYF.

This clone has a handful of counts. J is TRBJ1-1 and V is TRBV11-2; D gene uncertain. The CDR3 runs 12 residues. V lost 0 bases and J 7 bases, leaving 6 bases between the germline ends. Per the germline V gene, CDR1 is SGHAT and CDR2 is FQNNGV. CDR3 DNA: TGTGCCAGCAGCTTAGACATACTTGAAGCTTTCTTT. Residues: CASSLDILEAFF.

This clone occurred a few times. V and J are TRBV18 and TRBJ1-1; weak D call: TRBD1 (6 bases). Germline V gene sequence: CDR1 KGHSH, CDR2 LQKENI. V lost 3 bases to trimming and J lost 8 bases, with 10 bases between them. There are 12 residues in the CDR3. The DNA of the CDR3 is TGTGCCAGCTCACCGGATCAGGGGGAAGCTTTCTTT. It encodes CASSPDQGEAFF.

This sequence joins TRBV21-1 and TRBJ1-2; the table's D call, TRBD1, was not checked against the DNA. TRBV21-1 is given as a pseudogene. The CDR3 totals 18 residues. The CDR3, as DNA: TGTGCCAGCAGCAAAAGGAATGTACGGAATCCAGGGGGCTATGGCTACACCTTC. This gives the protein CASSKRNVRNPGGYGYTF.

J is TRBJ2-6 and V is TRBV2, with 7 positions matching TRBD1. This CDR3 region has 16 residues. Germline trimming cut 9 bases from V and 0 bases from J; bases unmatched to any gene: 8. Looked up from germline, CDR1 is SNHLY and CDR2 is FYNNEI. The CDR3 DNA follows: TGTGCCAGGGGGCGGACAGGCCGCTCTGGGGCCAACGTCCTGACTTTC. The encoded protein is CARGRTGRSGANVLTF.

This chain connects TRBV5-6 to TRBJ1-1, with D tentatively TRBD1 (5 bases). Trimming took 2 bases from V and 3 from J, leaving 8 bases between them. CDR3 length equals 13 residues. CDR1 and CDR2 from the germline V gene are SGHDT and YYEEEE. This chain's CDR3 is CASSFREDTEAFF. The CDR3 DNA follows: TGTGCCAGCAGCTTCAGGGAGGACACTGAAGCTTTCTTT. Supplemented by reference TRBV5-6 and TRBJ1-1, the full variable domain reads DAGVTQSPTHLIKTRGQQVTLRCSPKSGHDTVSWYQQALGQGPQFIFQYYEEEERQRGNFPDRFSGHQFPNYSSELNVNALLLGDSALYLCASSFREDTEAFFGQGTRLTVV.

The chain employs TRBV5-4 and TRBJ2-7; 7 bases match TRBD2. The V segment lost 0 bases and the J segment 3 bases; nucleotides outside the gene matches: 3. Germline V gene lookup returns CDR1 SGHNT and CDR2 YYREEE (reference sequence). There are 14 residues in the CDR3. The CDR3 is CASSLEPGGYEQYF. The CDR3 nucleotides read TGTGCCAGCAGCTTGGAGCCGGGGGGCTACGAGCAGTACTTC.

The chain has TRBV19 and TRBJ2-5; 9 bases fit TRBD1. TRBJ2-7 matches the DNA end more closely, so the J call is doubtful. The V gene's germline CDR1 is LNHDA and CDR2 SQIVND (reference sequence). CDR3 length equals 14 residues. The CDR3: CASNPDRGAYEQYF. The CDR3 DNA reads TGTGCCAGTAACCCGGACAGGGGCGCCTACGAGCAGTACTTC.

V is TRBV7-9 and J is TRBJ2-5; 8 bases align to TRBD2. Germline V gene data show CDR1 as SEHNR and CDR2 as FQNEAQ (reference sequence). This CDR3 is 13 amino acids long. The junction had 6 bases not matched to a gene; V was cut back by 6 bases and J by 6 bases. CDR3 in amino acids: CASRGIAGQTQYF. In DNA form, the CDR3 reads TGTGCCAGCAGGGGGATAGCGGGGCAGACCCAGTACTTC.

The chain uses TRBV7-9 and TRBJ2-3; 9 bases are shared with TRBD2. The germline V gene encodes CDR1 SEHNR and CDR2 FQNEAQ (reference sequence). Trimming cost V 5 bases and J 7 bases; bases outside gene matches: 10. The CDR3 has 15 amino acids. DNA for the CDR3: TGTGCCAGCAGCGTCGTCAGCGGGGGGTCCAATACGCAGTATTTT. This gives the protein CASSVVSGGSNTQYF. The whole variable domain, filled in from reference TRBV7-9 and TRBJ2-3, reads DTGVSQNPRHKITKRGQNVTFRCDPISEHNRLYWYRQTLGQGPEFLTYFQNEAQLEKSRLLSDRFSAERPKGSFSTLEIQRTEQGDSAMYLCASSVVSGGSNTQYFGPGTRLTVL.

The V gene is TRBV6-4, the J gene TRBJ1-4, with TRBD1 matching 11 bases. V shed 8 bases and J 7 bases; nucleotides not matched to a gene: 9. CDR3 size: 15 residues. CDR1 and CDR2 (germline): MRHNA, SNTAGT. The DNA of the CDR3 is TGTGCCAGCGCGCAGGACGGGACAGGGGGTGAAAAACTGTTTTTT. Its translation: CASAQDGTGGEKLFF.

The chain carries TRBV7-2 and TRBJ1-5; TRBD1 is a possible D gene (5 bases). V lost 5 bases to trimming and J lost 6 bases, with 23 bases between them. Germline lookup yields CDR1 SGHTA and CDR2 FQGNSA. This CDR3 has 17 residues. CDR3 bases: TGTGCCAGCAGCCTTGGCCATAGGGGCCCACGGGCTCAGCCCCAGCATTTT. It encodes CASSLGHRGPRAQPQHF. Filled out from reference TRBV7-2 and TRBJ1-5, the complete variable domain reads GAGVSQSPSNKVTEKGKDVELRCDPISGHTALYWYRQSLGQGLEFLIYFQGNSAPDKSGLPSDRFSAERTGGSVSTLTIQRTQQEDSAVYLCASSLGHRGPRAQPQHFGDGTRLSIL.

This clone showed up just once. The chain has TRBV6-6 and TRBJ2-5; 7 bases align to TRBD2. CDR3 length: 16 residues. The germline CDR1 and CDR2 sequences are MNHNY and SVGAGI (reference sequence). Trimming removed 6 bases from V and 0 bases from J; junction bases left unmatched: 10. CDR3 coding DNA: TGTGCCAGCAGCCCCCGGGGGGACGGACACCAAGAGACCCAGTACTTC. The encoded protein is CASSPRGDGHQETQYF.

The gene calls are TRBV4-3 and TRBJ2-5, with 7 bases lining up with TRBD2. The CDR3 runs to 15 residues. Germline CDR1 and CDR2: LGHNA and YSLEER. Losses at the gene ends were 0 bases for V and 4 bases for J; bases not matched to a gene: 5. The CDR3: CASSQDWTSGETQYF. In nucleotides, the CDR3 is TGCGCCAGCAGCCAAGATTGGACTAGTGGAGAGACCCAGTACTTC.

The sample holds one count of this clone. This chain uses TRBV5-1 with TRBJ1-2, with unresolved D. CDR3 length equals 14 residues. CDR1 is SGHRS, CDR2 YFSETQ, per germline. The germline V and J ends were trimmed by 0 bases and 8 bases, with 14 bases remaining between them. CDR3 sequence reads: CASSLAAGSNGYTF. CDR3 in DNA: TGCGCCAGCAGCTTGGCCGCGGGGTCCAACGGCTACACCTTC.

The V and J genes are TRBV28 and TRBJ1-1; D not certain. Germline assignment: CDR1 MDHEN and CDR2 SYDVKM. This CDR3 has 12 amino acids. Deletions cut 1 base from V and 6 bases from J, with 6 bases between. The CDR3 sequence is CASSLLTAEAFF. The CDR3 DNA is TGTGCCAGCAGTTTATTAACAGCTGAAGCTTTCTTT.

This clone was counted a single time. The rearrangement uses TRBV18 and TRBJ1-1; 7 bases are a match to TRBD1. J lost 2 bases, V lost 2 bases, and 11 bases had no gene match. From germline, CDR1 is KGHSH and CDR2 LQKENI. The CDR3 loop spans 17 amino acids. The CDR3 coding sequence is TGTGCCAGCTCACCAAACCAACCCGGGACAGCAAACACTGAAGCTTTCTTT. Translated, it gives CASSPNQPGTANTEAFF.

The CDR3 protein is CASSVGHANTEAFF. The CDR3 DNA sequence: TGTGCCAGCAGCGTAGGACACGCGAACACTGAAGCTTTCTTT. V is TRBV9 and J is TRBJ1-1; D unresolved. CDR3 size: 14 residues. V lost 0 bases to trimming and J lost 1 base, with 7 bases between them. Germline V gene sequence: CDR1 SGDLS, CDR2 YYNGEE.

In this sample, this clone turned up once. The rearrangement uses TRBV18 and TRBJ2-7; 9 bases match TRBD1. The junction had 5 bases not matched to a gene; V was cut back by 8 bases and J by 3 bases. Germline assignment: CDR1 KGHSH and CDR2 LQKENI. The CDR3 sequence is 13 residues long. CDR3 DNA: TGTGCCAGCGCTCGACAGGGGGGCTACGAGCAGTACTTC. This gives the protein CASARQGGYEQYF.

The chain links TRBV18 to TRBJ1-3, with TRBD1 as a possible D gene (5 bases). Trimming removed 6 bases at V and 1 base at J, with 16 bases between. The germline V gene encodes CDR1 KGHSH and CDR2 LQKENI. There are 16 residues in the CDR3. CDR3 coding DNA: TGTGCCAGCTCCCGGGACTCCTCGCAATCTGGAAACACCATATATTTT. It specifies CASSRDSSQSGNTIYF.

This chain joins TRBV7-2 and TRBJ1-2; 7 bases line up with TRBD1. The CDR3 is made up of 17 amino acids. Per the germline V gene, CDR1 is SGHTA and CDR2 is FQGNSA. V was clipped by 4 bases and J by 1 base; unmatched bases: 12. The CDR3 loop is CASSSQLTGILNYGYTF. In DNA form, the CDR3 reads TGTGCCAGCAGCTCGCAATTGACAGGGATCCTTAACTATGGCTACACCTTC.

This clone occurred once. The chain links TRBV7-2 to TRBJ1-6; a weak D match, TRBD1 (5 bases). Germline assignment: CDR1 SGHTA and CDR2 FQGNSA. CDR3 size: 18 residues. Trimming removed 2 bases at V and 0 bases at J, with 14 bases between. CDR3 in amino acids: CASSLKMGPSSYNSPLHF. CDR3 coding DNA: TGTGCCAGCAGCTTAAAAATGGGGCCTAGCTCCTATAATTCACCCCTCCACTTT.